This T cell receptor (beta chain) was recovered during a study of molecular identifiers for immune sequencing clone quantification. Turning to this clonotype: Its antigen is unknown.

Preparation methods for the bulk TCR libraries were those previously described, with listed TCR primers. TCRdb re-called the PCR reads through MiXCR, storing one row per CDR3 protein. The sample yields about half a million distinct CDR3 sequences, 25% seen once. V was pared by 1 base and J by 5 bases, with 15 bases between. Germline CDR1 and CDR2: LGHNA and YSLEER. This CDR3 is 15 amino acids long. Study observations and caveats: Among about a million naive cells, spiked Jurkat TCR RNA from a single cell was reportedly detectable.

Sequencing was carried out using naive CD8+ T cells from blood, with Jurkat cell RNA spiked in. Subset described: FACS-sorted CD8+CD4-CCR7+CD45RA+ naive T cells. The genes are TRBV4-3 and TRBJ2-7, with D unresolved. This sequence originates from a human donor in good health. Some libraries in this study had Jurkat cell RNA spiked in. The CDR3 spells CASSQGLGSQDEQYF. The CDR3 DNA follows: TGCGCCAGCAGCCAAGGTTTAGGGTCTCAGGACGAGCAGTACTTC.